One T cell receptor (beta chain) is described in this entry. The data stem from a study of T cells after yellow fever vaccination. TCRdb called the 5' RACE reads again in MiXCR, with one record for every CDR3 protein. The sample lists hundreds of thousands of distinct CDR3 sequences; roughly 6.1% were seen once. Per the germline V gene, CDR1 is LGHNA and CDR2 is YSLEER. Trimming removed 0 bases at V and 5 bases at J, with 11 bases between. The CDR3 length is 15 residues. The sequenced sample was PBMCs, obtained 5 days after the yellow fever booster vaccination. The TCR comes from a man aged 30-40 years who received the YFV17D yellow fever vaccine. The chain is built from TRBV4-3 and TRBJ2-1; a possible D gene is TRBD1 (5 bases). The CDR3 coding sequence is TGCGCCAGCAGCCAAGATCCAGGGAAACACAATGAGCAGTTCTTC. Amino acid sequence: CASSQDPGKHNEQFF.